The 5 T cell receptor beta chains below all came from one sample that was sequenced in a study of T cell changes during pregnancy in multiple sclerosis. The table came from immunoSEQ multiplex PCR; TCRdb's copy has only in-frame clones and leaves some out. The sample contains around 100,000 clones, around 90% of which appear only once. This sample comprised peripheral blood, obtained in the third trimester of pregnancy. These receptors came from a female donor with multiple sclerosis, enrolled in a pregnancy study.

This chain connects TRBV10-3 to TRBJ1-1; maybe TRBD1 (6 bases). Trimming took 2 bases from V and 1 from J, leaving 14 bases between them. Germline V gene sequence: CDR1 ENHRY, CDR2 SYGVKD. The CDR3 covers 16 residues. The CDR3 DNA reads as TGTGCCATCAGTGAGGTCCAGGGGAAGGAGAACACTGAAGCTTTCTTT. Translation gives CAISEVQGKENTEAFF.

This clone was seen once. The genes are TRBV19 and TRBJ2-7; 7 positions match TRBD2. The V gene end was trimmed by 4 bases and the J gene end by 1 base; junction bases not matched to a gene: 7. Germline V gene data show CDR1 as LNHDA and CDR2 as SQIVND (reference sequence). The CDR3 spans 15 residues. CDR3 bases: TGTGCCAGTAGTAAGGCGGGAGAAGAATCCTACGAGCAGTACTTC. It specifies CASSKAGEESYEQYF.

This sequence joins TRBV9 and TRBJ2-2; 7 nucleotides align to TRBD2. V was pared by 5 bases and J by 1 base, with 2 bases of the junction left unmatched. The CDR3 totals 14 residues. Looked up from germline, CDR1 is SGDLS and CDR2 is YYNGEE. The CDR3 protein is CASSLAVNTGELFF. The CDR3, as DNA: TGTGCCAGCAGTCTAGCGGTGAACACCGGGGAGCTGTTTTTT.

The chain has TRBV5-1 and TRBJ2-7; a weak D match, TRBD1 (6 bases). CDR1 is SGHRS, CDR2 YFSETQ, per germline. CDR3 length: 16 residues. Trimming removed 5 bases from V and 6 bases from J, with 24 bases in between. Written as DNA, the CDR3 is TGCGCCAGCAGTAGGACCGCACAGGGATCCACGGGCGAGCAGTACTTC. This gives the protein CASSRTAQGSTGEQYF.

This chain connects TRBV12-2 to TRBJ2-7; TRBD1, as called in the table, went unchecked against the DNA. TRBV12-2 is reported as a pseudogene. CDR3 length: 16 amino acids. This chain's CDR3 is CASRLAQSPFSYEQYF. The CDR3 nucleotides read TGTGCAAGTCGCTTAGCGCAGTCACCCTTTTCCTACGAGCAGTACTTC.